Below, 25 T cell receptor beta chains from the same sample are listed, as sequenced in a study of beta chain features in type 1 diabetes. Findings of the study overall: All four CD4+ subsets from Type 1 diabetes patients carried moderately but significantly shorter TCRB CDR3s.

Their cognate antigens are unknown. What was sequenced were expressed TCRB transcripts, since all of the isolated RNA had been reverse transcribed. The table came from immunoSEQ multiplex PCR; TCRdb's copy has only in-frame clones and leaves some out. The repertoire consists of roughly 150,000 clones, with 63% occurring once and the leading ten covering approximately 0.09%. Source material: naive CD4+ T cells from blood. All receptors derive from a man aged 25-45 years with type 1 diabetes.

The gene calls are TRBV19 and TRBJ2-5; 9 bases match TRBD2. Per the germline V gene, CDR1 is LNHDA and CDR2 is SQIVND (reference sequence). CDR3 length: 13 amino acids. Germline trimming cut 1 base from V and 11 bases from J; bases unmatched to any gene: 5. CDR3 sequence: CASSIGTSARQYF. Here the CDR3 DNA reads TGTGCCAGTAGTATAGGGACTAGCGCAAGACAGTACTTC.

This clone occurred a few times. The V call is TRBV29-1, the J call TRBJ1-2; maybe TRBD1 (5 bases). The germline V gene encodes CDR1 SQVTM and CDR2 ANQGSEA. This CDR3 has 13 residues. Deletions cut 1 base from V and 7 bases from J, with 13 bases between. CDR3 bases: TGCAGCGTTGAAGGGGAGGGGAGGATTGGCTACACCTTC. Amino acid sequence: CSVEGEGRIGYTF. The full variable domain, with the rest looked up from reference TRBV29-1 and TRBJ1-2, is SAVISQKPSRDICQRGTSLTIQCQVDSQVTMMFWYRQQPGQSLTLIATANQGSEATYESGFVIDKFPISRPNLTFSTLTVSNMSPEDSSIYLCSVEGEGRIGYTFGSGTRLTVV.

This chain links TRBV9 with TRBJ1-2; no clear D gene. CDR3 length equals 12 residues. Germline CDR1 reads SGDLS; CDR2 reads YYNGEE. V lost 0 bases and J 12 bases, leaving 12 bases between the germline ends. The CDR3, as DNA: TGTGCCAGCAGCGTAGCTAGCGATCCGGACACCTTC. Translation gives CASSVASDPDTF.

CDR3 sequence: CASSQTSGGATQYF. Here the CDR3 DNA reads TGTGCCAGCAGCCAAACTAGCGGGGGGGCTACGCAGTATTTT. The J gene is TRBJ2-3, the V gene TRBV7-2; 13 positions agree with TRBD2. Losses at the gene ends were 5 bases for V and 8 bases for J; bases not matched to a gene: 4. The CDR3 length is 14 residues. From germline, CDR1 is SGHTA and CDR2 FQGNSA.

The chain combines TRBV7-2 with TRBJ2-3; D gene ambiguous. Germline lookup yields CDR1 SGHTA and CDR2 FQGNSA. This CDR3 spans 13 amino acids. Trimming cost V 3 bases and J 0 bases, with 4 bases left between them. CDR3 region: CASSFKSTDTQYF. CDR3 bases: TGTGCCAGCAGCTTCAAAAGCACAGATACGCAGTATTTT.

The chain combines TRBV30 with TRBJ2-5, with TRBD1 identical over 8 bases. The V gene end was trimmed by 6 bases and the J gene end by 2 bases; junction bases not matched to a gene: 2. CDR1 and CDR2 (germline): GTSNPN, SVGIG (reference sequence). The length of the CDR3 is 12 residues. CDR3 bases: TGTGCCTGTGACAGGGGACAAGAGACCCAGTACTTC. This sequence encodes CACDRGQETQYF. The entire variable domain, with the rest obtained from reference TRBV30 and TRBJ2-5, is as follows: SQTIHQWPATLVQPVGSPLSLECTVEGTSNPNLYWYRQAAGRGLQLLFYSVGIGQISSEVPQNLSASRPQDRQFILSSKKLLLSDSGFYLCACDRGQETQYFGPGTRLLVL.

The chain joins TRBV7-8 to TRBJ2-3, with a tentative D call TRBD2 (5 bases). CDR3 length: 13 residues. V lost 1 base, J lost 6 bases, and 8 bases lay in between. Germline V gene lookup returns CDR1 SGHVS and CDR2 FQNEAQ. This chain's CDR3 is CASSLDRGDTQYF. CDR3 sequence (DNA): TGTGCCAGCAGCTTAGATCGAGGGGATACGCAGTATTTT.

In this sample, this clone turned up a few times. This specimen includes other DNA sequences encoding the same CDR3. The rearrangement joins TRBV29-1 to TRBJ2-5; TRBD1 agrees at 7 bases. The CDR3 loop spans 12 amino acids. Germline-derived CDR1 and CDR2 are SQVTM and ANQGSEA. The V and J ends lost 5 bases and 4 bases, in that order; junction bases with no gene match: 4. CDR3 nucleotide sequence: TGCAGCGTTCGGACAGGTGGAGAGACCCAGTACTTC. This codes for CSVRTGGETQYF.

This sequence joins TRBV28 and TRBJ1-5; TRBD1 might be the D (6 bases). CDR1 is MDHEN, CDR2 SYDVKM, per germline. Trimming removed 5 bases at V and 7 bases at J, with 12 bases between. CDR3 length: 13 residues. CDR3 sequence (DNA): TGTGCCAGCAGTCCGGGACAAGGACAGCCCCAGCATTTT. Its protein product is CASSPGQGQPQHF. Complete variable domain (other parts from reference TRBV28 and TRBJ1-5): DVKVTQSSRYLVKRTGEKVFLECVQDMDHENMFWYRQDPGLGLRLIYFSYDVKMKEKGDIPEGYSVSREKKERFSLILESASTNQTSMYLCASSPGQGQPQHFGDGTRLSIL.

There are a few counts of this clone. The V and J genes are TRBV7-2 and TRBJ2-3; 8 positions match TRBD1. With V trimmed by 3 bases and J by 1 base, 3 bases remained unmatched. CDR3 length: 15 residues. The germline gives CDR1 SGHTA, CDR2 FQGNSA. The CDR3 region has the DNA TGTGCCAGCAGCTTCGACAGGGGCGGCACAGATACGCAGTATTTT. Protein: CASSFDRGGTDTQYF.

This clone was detected a few times. V is TRBV11-2 and J is TRBJ2-3; D ambiguous. V was shortened by 8 bases and J by 5 bases, with 5 bases between the two germline ends. This CDR3 comprises 10 residues. CDR1 and CDR2 from the germline V gene are SGHAT and FQNNGV. CDR3 in DNA: TGTGCCAGCGGCAAAGATACGCAGTATTTT. Amino acids: CASGKDTQYF.

This chain joins TRBV29-1 and TRBJ1-2; no definite D call. The CDR3 covers 12 residues. Trimming removed 4 bases from V and 5 bases from J, with 11 bases in between. Germline CDR1 is SQVTM and CDR2 is ANQGSEA. CDR3 sequence reads: CSVVGQAYGYTF. For the CDR3, the DNA is TGCAGCGTTGTCGGGCAGGCATATGGCTACACCTTC.

The rearrangement uses TRBV27 and TRBJ2-1; D may match TRBD1 or TRBD2 (5 bases each). The ends were cut back, 7 bases at V and 8 bases at J, with 21 bases in the middle. The V gene's germline CDR1 is MNHEY and CDR2 SMNVEV (reference sequence). This CDR3 has 15 residues. The CDR3 DNA reads TGTGCCAGCACCTACCGGGACCCTATAAGCCATGAGCAGTTCTTC. Protein product: CASTYRDPISHEQFF.

Only one count was recorded for this clone. The chain carries TRBV19 and TRBJ2-5; TRBD1 is a possible D gene (5 bases). CDR3 length: 13 residues. Germline V gene lookup returns CDR1 LNHDA and CDR2 SQIVND (reference sequence). V lost 6 bases and J 5 bases, leaving 13 bases between the germline ends. The DNA for the CDR3 is TGTGCCAGTAGGATTGACAGTCAGGAGACCCAGTACTTC. Translation gives CASRIDSQETQYF.

V usage is TRBV4-1 and J usage is TRBJ1-1, with 7 bases aligning to TRBD1. The CDR3 has 15 amino acids. From germline, CDR1 is MGHRA and CDR2 YSYEKL. Losses at the gene ends were 2 bases for V and 6 bases for J; bases not matched to a gene: 9. CDR3 protein: CASSQSGQRGPEAFF. CDR3 coding DNA: TGCGCCAGCAGCCAATCGGGACAGCGGGGACCTGAAGCTTTCTTT.

A single count supports this clone. This chain links TRBV27 with TRBJ2-7; 7 bases match TRBD1. J lost 2 bases, V lost 1 base, and 2 bases had no gene match. This CDR3 has 14 amino acids. The germline gives CDR1 MNHEY, CDR2 SMNVEV (reference sequence). The CDR3 sequence is CASSLYRGPYEQYF. The CDR3 DNA is TGTGCCAGCAGTTTATACAGGGGCCCCTACGAGCAGTACTTC.

The chain uses TRBV6-5 and TRBJ2-7; TRBD1 might be the D (6 bases). The V end lost 6 bases, the J end lost 2 bases, and 11 bases lay between the germline ends. The CDR3 runs 13 residues. Germline CDR1 is MNHEY and CDR2 is SVGAGI. The CDR3 region has the DNA TGTGCCAGCAGGACAGGCAAACCCTACGAGCAGTACTTC. This sequence encodes CASRTGKPYEQYF.

The J gene is TRBJ2-2, the V gene TRBV10-3; 9 bases agree with TRBD1. V shed 5 bases, J shed 1 base, and the junction held 2 bases outside the gene matches. Germline V gene data show CDR1 as ENHRY and CDR2 as SYGVKD. The CDR3 is made up of 15 amino acids. CDR3 loop: CAISPGQGNTGELFF. The CDR3 DNA reads TGTGCCATCAGTCCGGGACAGGGGAACACCGGGGAGCTGTTTTTT.

CDR3 residues: CASSSGTGGDLTDTQYF. The CDR3 DNA reads TGTGCCAGCAGCTCAGGGACAGGGGGCGATCTAACAGATACGCAGTATTTT. V gene TRBV7-2 combines with J gene TRBJ2-3; 12 bases map to TRBD1. Germline V gene sequence: CDR1 SGHTA, CDR2 FQGNSA. The V gene end was trimmed by 4 bases and the J gene end by 3 bases; junction bases not matched to a gene: 8. The CDR3 sequence is 17 residues long.

The chain links TRBV30 to TRBJ2-3; 8 bases align to TRBD1. V lost 5 bases to trimming and J lost 2 bases; unmatched junction nucleotides: 6. Germline V gives CDR1 GTSNPN, CDR2 SVGIG (reference sequence). The CDR3 is 14 amino acids. CDR3 bases: TGTGCCTGGCTCCCGGGACAGGTCACAGATACGCAGTATTTT. The encoded protein is CAWLPGQVTDTQYF.

The chain combines TRBV2 with TRBJ2-7; TRBD2 agrees at 12 bases. V lost 6 bases to trimming and J lost 4 bases; unmatched junction nucleotides: 7. Germline values: CDR1 SNHLY, CDR2 FYNNEI. CDR3 size: 15 residues. CDR3 sequence reads: CASRGGLAGRYEQYF. DNA of the CDR3: TGTGCCAGCAGGGGGGGACTAGCGGGTCGTTACGAGCAGTACTTC.

The chain uses TRBV30 and TRBJ2-7, with TRBD2 as a possible D gene (6 bases). There are 12 residues in the CDR3. Trimming removed 0 bases at V and 4 bases at J, with 7 bases between. The germline gives CDR1 GTSNPN, CDR2 SVGIG (reference sequence). CDR3: CAWSVGTYEQYF. For the CDR3, the DNA is TGTGCCTGGAGTGTGGGGACTTACGAGCAGTACTTC.

The genes are TRBV19 and TRBJ2-3; D remains ambiguous. CDR1 LNHDA and CDR2 SQIVND come from the germline V gene (reference sequence). This CDR3 contains 14 residues. V was shortened by 1 base and J by 1 base, with 6 bases between the two germline ends. The CDR3 sequence: CASSIVPGTDTQYF. CDR3 bases: TGTGCCAGTAGTATAGTTCCTGGCACAGATACGCAGTATTTT.

This chain links TRBV30 with TRBJ2-7; 8 positions match TRBD2. Germline V gene sequence: CDR1 GTSNPN, CDR2 SVGIG (reference sequence). The CDR3 extends over 14 amino acids. The ends lost 2 bases at V and 3 bases at J; junction bases unmatched: 6. CDR3: CAWSPASGYYEQYF. Written as DNA, the CDR3 is TGTGCCTGGAGTCCCGCTAGCGGGTACTACGAGCAGTACTTC.

This clone was seen only once. The rearrangement links TRBV30 to TRBJ1-2; TRBD1 is a possible D gene (5 bases). CDR3 length: 13 residues. V was shortened by 0 bases and J by 6 bases, with 11 bases between the two germline ends. Germline-derived CDR1 and CDR2 are GTSNPN and SVGIG (reference sequence). The CDR3 bases are TGTGCCTGGAGTGTACGGGGCGACGATGGCTACACCTTC. Amino acids: CAWSVRGDDGYTF.